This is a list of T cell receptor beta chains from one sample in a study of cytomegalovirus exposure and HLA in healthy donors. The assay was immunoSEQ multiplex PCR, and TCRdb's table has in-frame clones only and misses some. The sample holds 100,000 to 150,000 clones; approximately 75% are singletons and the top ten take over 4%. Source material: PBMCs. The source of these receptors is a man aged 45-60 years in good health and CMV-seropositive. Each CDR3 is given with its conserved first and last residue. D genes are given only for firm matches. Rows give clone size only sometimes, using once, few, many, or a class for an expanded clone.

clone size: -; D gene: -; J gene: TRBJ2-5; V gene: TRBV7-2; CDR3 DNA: TGTGCCAGCAGCGAGCAAGAGACCCAGTACTTC; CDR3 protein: CASSEQETQYF
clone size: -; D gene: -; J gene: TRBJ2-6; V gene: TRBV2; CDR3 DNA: TGTGCCAGCAGTGAAGGGGGGCTCCGGGCCAACGTCCTGACTTTC; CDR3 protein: CASSEGGLRANVLTF
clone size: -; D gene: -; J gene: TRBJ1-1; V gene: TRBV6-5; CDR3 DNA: TGTGCCAGCAGTTATGGGGGGACGAACACTGAAGCTTTCTTT; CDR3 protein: CASSYGGTNTEAFF
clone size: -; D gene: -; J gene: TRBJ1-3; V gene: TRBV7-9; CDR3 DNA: TGTGCCAGCAGCCCACCGGGATCGACCGGAAACACCATATATTTT; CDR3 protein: CASSPPGSTGNTIYF
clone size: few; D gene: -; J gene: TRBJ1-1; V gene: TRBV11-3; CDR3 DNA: TGTGCCAGCAGCTTAGGGGAGTCCACTGAAGCTTTCTTT; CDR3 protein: CASSLGESTEAFF
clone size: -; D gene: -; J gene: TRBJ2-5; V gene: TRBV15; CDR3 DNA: TGTGCCACCAGCAGAGAGATAGGGGGACCCGTCGGGACCCAGTACTTC; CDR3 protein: CATSREIGGPVGTQYF
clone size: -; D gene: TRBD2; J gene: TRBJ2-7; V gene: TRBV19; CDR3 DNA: TGTGCCAGTAGTGGGATCACTAGCGGGAGGGCGATTTACGAGCAGTACTTC; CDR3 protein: CASSGITSGRAIYEQYF
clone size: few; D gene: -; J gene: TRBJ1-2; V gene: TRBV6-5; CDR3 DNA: TGTGCCAGCAGTCCCTGGGCGACAGAATATGGCTACACCTTC; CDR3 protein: CASSPWATEYGYTF
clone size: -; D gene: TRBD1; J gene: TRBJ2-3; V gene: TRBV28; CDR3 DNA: TGTGCCAGCCGTTACTCCGGGACAGGGCCTCGTACGCAGTATTTT; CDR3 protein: CASRYSGTGPRTQYF
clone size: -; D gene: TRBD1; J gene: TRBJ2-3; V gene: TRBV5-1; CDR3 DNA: TGCGCCAGCAGCTACGGACAGGGTTGGACAGATACGCAGTATTTT; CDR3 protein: CASSYGQGWTDTQYF
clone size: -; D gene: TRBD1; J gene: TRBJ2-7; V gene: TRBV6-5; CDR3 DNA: TGTGCCAGCAGTTCCCACCACAGGGGCGAGCAGTACTTC; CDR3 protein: CASSSHHRGEQYF
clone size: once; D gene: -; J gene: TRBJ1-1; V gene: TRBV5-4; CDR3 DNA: TGTGCCAGCCGCCGAACCTTAAGGGGGAACACTGAAGCTTTCTTT; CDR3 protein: CASRRTLRGNTEAFF
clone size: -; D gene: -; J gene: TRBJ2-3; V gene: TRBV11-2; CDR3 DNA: TGTGCCAGCAGCGCGTATCCCGGCCAGGGGTTGCGAACAGATACGCAGTATTTT; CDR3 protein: CASSAYPGQGLRTDTQYF
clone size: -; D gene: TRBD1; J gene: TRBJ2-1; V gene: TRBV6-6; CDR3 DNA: TGTGCCAGCAGTCAGAGACAGGGATCCTACAATGAGCAGTTCTTC; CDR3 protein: CASSQRQGSYNEQFF
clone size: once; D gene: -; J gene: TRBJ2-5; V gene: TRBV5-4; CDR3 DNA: TGTGCCAGCAGCTTGGGACTTCAAGAGACCCAGTACTTC; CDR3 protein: CASSLGLQETQYF
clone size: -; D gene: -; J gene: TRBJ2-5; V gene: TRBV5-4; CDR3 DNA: TGTGCCAGCAGCTTGAGACACGAAGAGACCCAGTACTTC; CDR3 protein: CASSLRHEETQYF
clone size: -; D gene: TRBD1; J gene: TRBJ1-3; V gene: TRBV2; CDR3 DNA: TGTGCCAGCGGGGACAGTTTTTCTGGAAACACCATATATTTT; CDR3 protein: CASGDSFSGNTIYF
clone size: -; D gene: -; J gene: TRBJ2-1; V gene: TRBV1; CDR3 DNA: TGCACCAGCAGCCACTTTCCTCCGGAGAGCGATGAGCAGTTCTTC; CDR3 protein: CTSSHFPPESDEQFF
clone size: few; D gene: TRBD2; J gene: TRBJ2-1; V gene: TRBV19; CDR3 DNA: TGTGCCAGTAGCGGATCGGCTAGCGGGAACAATGAGCAGTTCTTC; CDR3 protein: CASSGSASGNNEQFF
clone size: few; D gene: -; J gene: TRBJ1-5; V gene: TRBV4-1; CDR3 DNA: TGCGCCAGTAGTCCTAACCAGGGGAGACAGATCAATCAGCCCCAGCATTTT; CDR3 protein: CASSPNQGRQINQPQHF
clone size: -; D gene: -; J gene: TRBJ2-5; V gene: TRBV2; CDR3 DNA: TGTGCCAGTAACCGGGACACACAAGAGACCCAGTACTTC; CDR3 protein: CASNRDTQETQYF
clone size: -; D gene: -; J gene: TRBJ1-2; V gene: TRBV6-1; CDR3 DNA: TGTGCCAGTTTTAGGGAGACTCTTAACTATGGCTACACCTTC; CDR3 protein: CASFRETLNYGYTF
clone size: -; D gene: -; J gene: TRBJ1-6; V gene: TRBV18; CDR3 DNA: TGTGCCAGCTCACTAGCAGGGGACCTCTATAATTCACCCCTCCACTTT; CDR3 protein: CASSLAGDLYNSPLHF
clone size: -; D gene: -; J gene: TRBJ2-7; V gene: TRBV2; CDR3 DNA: TGTGCCAGCGCCGTGACAGGCTCCTACGAGCAGTACTTC; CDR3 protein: CASAVTGSYEQYF
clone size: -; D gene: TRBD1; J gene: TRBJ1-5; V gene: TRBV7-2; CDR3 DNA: TGTGCCACCCAACAAGACAGGGGAAGTCAGCCCCAGCATTTT; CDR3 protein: CATQQDRGSQPQHF
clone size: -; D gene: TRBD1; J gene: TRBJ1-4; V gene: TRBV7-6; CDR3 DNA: TGTGCCAGCAGCTCGGACAGGGGAACAACTAATGAAAAACTGTTTTTT; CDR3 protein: CASSSDRGTTNEKLFF
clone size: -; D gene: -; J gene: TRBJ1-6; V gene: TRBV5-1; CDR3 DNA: TGCGCCAGCAGCTTGGATCCGGGACAAGGTTCACCCCTCCACTTT; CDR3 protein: CASSLDPGQGSPLHF
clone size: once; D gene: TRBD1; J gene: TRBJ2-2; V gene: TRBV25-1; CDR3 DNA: TGTGCCAGCTTAGACAGGGGGAACACCGGGGAGCTGTTTTTT; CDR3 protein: CASLDRGNTGELFF
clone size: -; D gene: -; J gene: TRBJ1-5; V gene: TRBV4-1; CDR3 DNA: TGCGCCAGCAGCCAAGTCCCGGGTCAGCCCCAGCATTTT; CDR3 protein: CASSQVPGQPQHF
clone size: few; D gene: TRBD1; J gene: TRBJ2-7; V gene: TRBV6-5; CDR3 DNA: TGTGCCAGCAGCCGCCGACAGGGGAGCAAGCAGTACTTC; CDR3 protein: CASSRRQGSKQYF
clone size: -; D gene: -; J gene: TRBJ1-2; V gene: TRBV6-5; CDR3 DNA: TGTGCCAGCAGCCGACGGGGGAACTATGGCTACACCTTC; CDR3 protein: CASSRRGNYGYTF
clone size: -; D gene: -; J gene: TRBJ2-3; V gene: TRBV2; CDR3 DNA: TGTGCCAGCAGAGCCTTAGCCGTGAACACAGATACGCAGTATTTT; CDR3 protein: CASRALAVNTDTQYF
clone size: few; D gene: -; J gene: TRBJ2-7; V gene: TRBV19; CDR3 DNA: TGTGCCAGTAGTATAATAGGAGATACGAAGCAGTACTTC; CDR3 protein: CASSIIGDTKQYF
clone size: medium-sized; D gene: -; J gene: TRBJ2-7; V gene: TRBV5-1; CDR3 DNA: TGCGCCAGCAGCTTGGGATCCCAGGGCGAGCAGTACTTC; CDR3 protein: CASSLGSQGEQYF
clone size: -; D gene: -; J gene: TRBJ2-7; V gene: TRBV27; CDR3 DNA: TGTGCCAGCAGTTTAGGACACACACCCTCCTACGAGCAGTACTTC; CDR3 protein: CASSLGHTPSYEQYF
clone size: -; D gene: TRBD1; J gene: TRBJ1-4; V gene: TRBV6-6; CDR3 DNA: TGTGCCAGCAGTTACTCGATGGGACAGGGAAATGAAAAACTGTTTTTT; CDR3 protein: CASSYSMGQGNEKLFF
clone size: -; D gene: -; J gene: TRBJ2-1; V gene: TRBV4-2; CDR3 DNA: TGTGCCAGCAGCCAAGGTTACAGTGAGCAGTTCTTC; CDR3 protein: CASSQGYSEQFF
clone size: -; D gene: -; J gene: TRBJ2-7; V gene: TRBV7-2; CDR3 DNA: TGTGCCAGCAGCTTAGGGGCTACACTGGAGCAGTACTTC; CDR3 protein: CASSLGATLEQYF
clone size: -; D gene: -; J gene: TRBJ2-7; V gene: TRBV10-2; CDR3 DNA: TGCGCCAGCAGTGAGCAGGTCTCCTACGAGCAGTACTTC; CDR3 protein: CASSEQVSYEQYF
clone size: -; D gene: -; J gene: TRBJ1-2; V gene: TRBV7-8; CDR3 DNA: TGTGCCAGCAGTCTTGGAGGCGTCGGAAGCGGTGGCTACACCTTC; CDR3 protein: CASSLGGVGSGGYTF
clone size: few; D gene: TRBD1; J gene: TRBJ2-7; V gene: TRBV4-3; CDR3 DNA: TGCGCCAGCAGCCAGGGGGATGGGGCAGGGGGCGAGCAGTACTTC; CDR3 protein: CASSQGDGAGGEQYF
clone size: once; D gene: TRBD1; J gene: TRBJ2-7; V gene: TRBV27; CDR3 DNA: TGTGCCAGCAGTTCCGTGGGACAGGGGAACTCCTACGAGCAGTACTTC; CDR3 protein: CASSSVGQGNSYEQYF
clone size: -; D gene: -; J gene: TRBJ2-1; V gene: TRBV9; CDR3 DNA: TGTGCCAGCAGCGCCTCTGGGCCCACTCGGATTCCCAATGAGCAGTTCTTC; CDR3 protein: CASSASGPTRIPNEQFF